What follows is one TCR beta chain and its context. Seattle-derived patients entered the study during active infection and were followed longitudinally. Assay used: immunoSEQ multiplex PCR; TCRdb lists only in-frame clones, some missing. The repertoire holds some 50,000 clones, approximately 93% seen once, with less than 1.2% in the top ten. This record comes from a study of blood T cell repertoires in COVID-19. Overall study: COVID-19 samples, acute and convalescent, were from the United States, Italy and Spain. Nucleic acid was either cDNA or gDNA, and it came from T cells, B-cell-depleted T cells, or PBMCs.

Trimming took 2 bases from V and 9 from J; bases not matched to a gene: 7. Germline CDR1 reads SNHLY; CDR2 reads FYNNEI. The CDR3 loop spans 15 amino acids. The receptor's source is a man aged 55 to 70 with COVID-19, enrolled during active disease. The J gene is TRBJ2-1, the V gene TRBV2; 10 nucleotides line up with TRBD2. The sample comprised peripheral blood. The CDR3, as DNA: TGTGCCAGCAGTGAATGGCTAGCGGGAGTCGGTGAGCAGTTCTTC. This codes for CASSEWLAGVGEQFF.